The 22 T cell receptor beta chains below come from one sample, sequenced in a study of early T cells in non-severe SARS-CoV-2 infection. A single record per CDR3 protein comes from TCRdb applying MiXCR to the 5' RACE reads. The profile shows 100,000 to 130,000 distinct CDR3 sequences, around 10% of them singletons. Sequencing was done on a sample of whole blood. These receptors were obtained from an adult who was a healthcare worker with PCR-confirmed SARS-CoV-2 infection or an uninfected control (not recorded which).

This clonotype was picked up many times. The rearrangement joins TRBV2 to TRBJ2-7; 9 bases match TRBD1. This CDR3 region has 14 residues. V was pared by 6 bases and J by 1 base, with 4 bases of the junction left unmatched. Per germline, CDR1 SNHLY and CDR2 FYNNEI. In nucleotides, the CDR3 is TGTGCCAGCAGCGAACAGGGGGCTTCCTACGAGCAGTACTTC. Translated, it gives CASSEQGASYEQYF.

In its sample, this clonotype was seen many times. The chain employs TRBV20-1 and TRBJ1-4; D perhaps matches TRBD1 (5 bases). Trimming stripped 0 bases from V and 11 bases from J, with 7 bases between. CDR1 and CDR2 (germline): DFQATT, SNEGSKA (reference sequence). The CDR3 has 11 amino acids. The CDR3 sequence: CSARDRDKLFF. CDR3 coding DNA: TGCAGTGCTAGAGACAGGGACAAACTGTTTTTT.

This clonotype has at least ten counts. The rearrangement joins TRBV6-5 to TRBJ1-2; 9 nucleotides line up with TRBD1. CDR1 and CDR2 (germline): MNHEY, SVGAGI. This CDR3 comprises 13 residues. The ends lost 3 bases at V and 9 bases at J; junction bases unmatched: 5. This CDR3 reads CASSYGQGNRYTF. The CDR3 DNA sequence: TGTGCCAGCAGTTATGGACAGGGGAACCGCTACACCTTC.

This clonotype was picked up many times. The CDR3 sequence is CASSLPGTSGTLLNTQYF. CDR3 nucleotide sequence: TGTGCCAGCAGTTTACCCGGGACTAGCGGGACCCTTTTGAATACGCAGTATTTT. The chain recombines TRBV12-3 or TRBV12-4 with TRBJ2-3, with 13 bases that match TRBD2. The CDR3 extends over 18 amino acids. Germline trimming cut 2 bases from V and 7 bases from J; bases unmatched to any gene: 12.

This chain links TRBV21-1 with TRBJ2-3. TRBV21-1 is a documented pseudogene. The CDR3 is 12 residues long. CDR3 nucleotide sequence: TGTGCCAGCAGCCTCCGGACCTTTACGCAGTATTTT. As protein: CASSLRTFTQYF.

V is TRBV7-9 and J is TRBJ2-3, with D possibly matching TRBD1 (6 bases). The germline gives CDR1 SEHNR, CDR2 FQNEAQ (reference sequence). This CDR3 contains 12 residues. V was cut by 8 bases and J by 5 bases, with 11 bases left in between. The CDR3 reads CASSGDIDTQYF. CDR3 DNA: TGTGCCAGCTCCGGGGACATAGATACGCAGTATTTT.

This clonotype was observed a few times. CDR3 sequence: CASSLERGTGRYTF. CDR3 coding DNA: TGTGCCAGCAGCTTAGAGAGAGGTACAGGGCGCTACACCTTC. The chain carries TRBV11-2 and TRBJ1-2, with a weak D call TRBD1 (6 bases). Trimming left V 0 bases short and J 9 bases short, with 14 bases between. Germline loops: CDR1 SGHAT, CDR2 FQNNGV. This CDR3 has 14 residues.

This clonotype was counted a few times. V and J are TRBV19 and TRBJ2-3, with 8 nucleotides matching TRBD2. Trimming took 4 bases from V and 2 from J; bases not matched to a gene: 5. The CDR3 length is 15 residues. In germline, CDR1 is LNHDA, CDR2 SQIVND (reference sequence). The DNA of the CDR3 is TGTGCCAGTAGTACCGGGACTAGTTTCACAGATACGCAGTATTTT. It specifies CASSTGTSFTDTQYF.

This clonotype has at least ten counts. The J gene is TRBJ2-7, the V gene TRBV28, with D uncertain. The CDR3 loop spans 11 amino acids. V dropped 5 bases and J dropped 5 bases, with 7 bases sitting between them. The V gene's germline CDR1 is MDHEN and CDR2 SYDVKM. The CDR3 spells CASSSGDEQYF. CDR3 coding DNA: TGTGCCAGCAGTAGTGGCGACGAGCAGTACTTC.

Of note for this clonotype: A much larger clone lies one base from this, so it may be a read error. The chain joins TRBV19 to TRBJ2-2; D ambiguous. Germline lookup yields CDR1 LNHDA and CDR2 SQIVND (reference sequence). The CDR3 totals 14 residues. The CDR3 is CVSSNAHITGELFF. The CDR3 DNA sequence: TGTGTCAGTAGTAACGCTCATATCACCGGGGAGCTGTTTTTT.

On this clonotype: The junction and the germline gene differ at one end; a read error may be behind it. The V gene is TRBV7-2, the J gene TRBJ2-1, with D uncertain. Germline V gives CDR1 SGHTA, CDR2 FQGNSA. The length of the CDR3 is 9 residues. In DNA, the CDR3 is TGTGCCAGCAGCTTAGCTCCGATCTTC. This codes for CASSLAPIF.

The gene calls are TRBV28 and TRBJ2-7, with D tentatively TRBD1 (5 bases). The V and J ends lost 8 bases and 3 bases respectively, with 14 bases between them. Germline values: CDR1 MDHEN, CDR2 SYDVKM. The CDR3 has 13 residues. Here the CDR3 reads CASARQPNYEQYF. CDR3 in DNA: TGTGCCAGCGCCCGACAGCCGAACTACGAGCAGTACTTC.

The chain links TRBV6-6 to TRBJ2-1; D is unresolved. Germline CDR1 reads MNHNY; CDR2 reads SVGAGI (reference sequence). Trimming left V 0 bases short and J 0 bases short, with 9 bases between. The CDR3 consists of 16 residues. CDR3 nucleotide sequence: TGTGCCAGCAGTTACTCACCATTGAGCTCCTACAATGAGCAGTTCTTC. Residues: CASSYSPLSSYNEQFF.

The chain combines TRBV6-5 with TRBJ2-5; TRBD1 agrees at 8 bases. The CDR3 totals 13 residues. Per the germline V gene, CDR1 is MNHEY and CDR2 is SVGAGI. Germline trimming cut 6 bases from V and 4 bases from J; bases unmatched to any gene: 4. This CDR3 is CASRGGTGETQYF. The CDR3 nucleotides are TGTGCCAGCAGGGGCGGGACAGGAGAGACCCAGTACTTC.

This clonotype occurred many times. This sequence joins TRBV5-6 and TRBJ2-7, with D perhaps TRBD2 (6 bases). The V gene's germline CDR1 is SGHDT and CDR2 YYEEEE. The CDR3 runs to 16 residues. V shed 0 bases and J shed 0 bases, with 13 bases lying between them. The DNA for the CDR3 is TGTGCCAGCAGCTTGGACCCTAGCGCGAGCTCCTACGAGCAGTACTTC. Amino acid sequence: CASSLDPSASSYEQYF.

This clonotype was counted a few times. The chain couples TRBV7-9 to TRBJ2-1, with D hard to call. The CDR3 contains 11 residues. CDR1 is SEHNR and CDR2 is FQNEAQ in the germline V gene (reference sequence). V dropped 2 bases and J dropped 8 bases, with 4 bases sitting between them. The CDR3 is CASSLSHEQFF. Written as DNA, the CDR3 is TGTGCCAGCAGCTTAAGCCATGAGCAGTTCTTC.

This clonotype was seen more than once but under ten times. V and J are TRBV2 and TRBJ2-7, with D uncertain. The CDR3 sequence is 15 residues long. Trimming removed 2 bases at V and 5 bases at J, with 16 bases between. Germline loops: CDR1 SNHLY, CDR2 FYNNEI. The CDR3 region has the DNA TGTGCCAGCAGTGAAAGTAGTTCTCTTAGGAACGAGCAGTACTTC. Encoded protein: CASSESSSLRNEQYF.

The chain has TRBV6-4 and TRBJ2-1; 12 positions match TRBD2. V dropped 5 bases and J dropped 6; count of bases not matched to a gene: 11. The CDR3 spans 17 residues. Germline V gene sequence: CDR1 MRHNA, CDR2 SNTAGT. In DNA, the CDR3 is TGTGCCAGCAGTTATACGAAGACTAGCGGGAGTATCAATGAGCAGTTCTTC. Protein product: CASSYTKTSGSINEQFF.

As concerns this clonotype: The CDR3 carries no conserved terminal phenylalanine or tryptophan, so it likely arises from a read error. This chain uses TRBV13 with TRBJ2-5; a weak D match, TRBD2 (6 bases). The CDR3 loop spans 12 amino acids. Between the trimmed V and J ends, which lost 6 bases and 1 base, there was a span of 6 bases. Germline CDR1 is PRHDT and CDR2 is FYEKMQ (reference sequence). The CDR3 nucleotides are TGTGCCAGCAGGCGGGGCCAAGAGACCCAGTACCTC. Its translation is CASRRGQETQYL.

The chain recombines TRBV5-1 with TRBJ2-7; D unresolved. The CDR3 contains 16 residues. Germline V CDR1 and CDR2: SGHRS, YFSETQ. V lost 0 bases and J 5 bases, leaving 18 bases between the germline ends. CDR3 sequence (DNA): TGCGCCAGCAGCTTGGGCCCGATGGGCGAGTGGAACGAGCAGTACTTC. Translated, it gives CASSLGPMGEWNEQYF.

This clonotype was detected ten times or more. Written as DNA, the CDR3 is TGCGCCAGCAGCTTGGACCTGGCGGGAAACACCATATATTTT. This sequence encodes CASSLDLAGNTIYF. V is TRBV5-1 and J is TRBJ1-3; D uncertain. Germline V gene data show CDR1 as SGHRS and CDR2 as YFSETQ. Between the trimmed V and J ends, which lost 0 bases and 4 bases, there was a span of 8 bases. The CDR3 is 14 residues long.

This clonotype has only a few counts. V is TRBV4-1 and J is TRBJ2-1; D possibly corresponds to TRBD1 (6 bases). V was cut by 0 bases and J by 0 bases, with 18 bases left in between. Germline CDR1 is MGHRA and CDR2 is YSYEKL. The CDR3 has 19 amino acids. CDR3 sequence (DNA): TGCGCCAGCAGCCAAGAGAAGCTAGGGGGTTCACACTCCTACAATGAGCAGTTCTTC. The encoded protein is CASSQEKLGGSHSYNEQFF.